The rows below give T cell receptor beta chains drawn from one sample of a study of immune cell composition in non-small cell lung cancer. TCRdb's table, derived via immunoSEQ multiplex PCR, lists solely in-frame clones and lacks some. Of more than 4,000 clones in the sample, roughly 72% were seen once. Material for sequencing was non-adjacent lung tissue. Source of these receptors: a human donor with non-small cell lung cancer. The CDR3 runs from the conserved cysteine through the conserved F or W. Each record gives: V gene, J gene, CDR3 protein.

>TRBV14|TRBJ2-7
CASSQTSGSFYEQYF
>TRBV28|TRBJ2-7
CASNTGTGPYEQYF
>TRBV5-4|TRBJ2-2
CASTQTGELFF
>TRBV5-1|TRBJ2-7
CASSWTSGGSYEQYF
>TRBV30|TRBJ1-1
CASQGATNTEAFF
>TRBV7-3|TRBJ2-1
CASSLQHPNEQFF
>TRBV6-5|TRBJ1-1
CASSLLQGESEAFF
>TRBV5-6|TRBJ1-5
CASSYGTGVFNQPQHF
>TRBV7-9|TRBJ2-7
CASSLAALENEQYF
>TRBV19|TRBJ2-5
CASSPGDRGQETQYF
>TRBV19|TRBJ1-2
CASSMLAANGYTF
>TRBV5-6|TRBJ2-5
CASSLYGGGASEETQYF
>TRBV29-1|TRBJ2-3
CSVERGLRDTGTDTQYF
>TRBV5-1|TRBJ2-3
CASSDSGRRGDTQYF
>TRBV2|TRBJ1-4
CASSEELRATNEKLFF
>TRBV5-4|-
CASSPGQDNYEQYF
>TRBV6-6|TRBJ1-2
CASSSISGYSYGYTF
>TRBV19|TRBJ2-4
CASSDGTGIRNIQYF
>TRBV9|TRBJ2-3
CASSVDFRGRGDTQYF
>TRBV28|TRBJ2-7
CASSSSTGHPNEQYF
>TRBV7-2|TRBJ1-5
CASTRGGQLNQPQHF
>TRBV7-2|TRBJ1-2
CASSLGGQFYGYTF
>TRBV11-2|TRBJ2-7
CASSLAGGSYEQYF
>TRBV7-3|TRBJ2-1
CASSWTSGRADEQFF
>TRBV7-9|TRBJ2-7
CASSSRGGGGASEQYF
>TRBV11-3|TRBJ1-1
CASRGTNSPEAFF